This T cell receptor (beta chain) is from a study of human T cells and chemical hapten exposure. About the study: A patient group, mainly female, showed alopecia areata, totalis or universalis.

Time point defined: patch test 3, about 24 weeks after DPC sensitization. Treatment meaning: therapeutic diphenylcyclopropenone sensitization with weekly scalp DPC. Blood draws came first, before each patch test. The V end lost 6 bases, the J end lost 4 bases, and 12 bases lay between the germline ends. Germline V gene data show CDR1 as MNHEY and CDR2 as SVGAGI. This CDR3 is built from 13 residues. In the study's own analysis: Sequenced samples showed a median of approximately 96,000 TCRs each, with counts running from around 25,000 to 690,000. TCRdb analysed the RACE reads with MiXCR anew, one entry per CDR3 protein. These V and J calls rely on TCRdb rather than the paper's analysis. The profile covers some 90,000 distinct CDR3 sequences, with around 9.9% appearing a single time and approximately 1.1% taken by the ten largest.

The genes are TRBV6-5 and TRBJ1-2, with D unclear. Here the sequenced sample was whole blood, taken in connection with sensitization to the hapten diphenylcyclopropenone (DPC). The clonotype comes from a woman in her 30s with alopecia areata. Some clones in this sample may be carry-over from other donors' samples. The CDR3 sequence: CASRGTISYGYTF. CDR3 sequence (DNA): TGTGCCAGCAGGGGTACAATAAGCTATGGCTACACCTTC.